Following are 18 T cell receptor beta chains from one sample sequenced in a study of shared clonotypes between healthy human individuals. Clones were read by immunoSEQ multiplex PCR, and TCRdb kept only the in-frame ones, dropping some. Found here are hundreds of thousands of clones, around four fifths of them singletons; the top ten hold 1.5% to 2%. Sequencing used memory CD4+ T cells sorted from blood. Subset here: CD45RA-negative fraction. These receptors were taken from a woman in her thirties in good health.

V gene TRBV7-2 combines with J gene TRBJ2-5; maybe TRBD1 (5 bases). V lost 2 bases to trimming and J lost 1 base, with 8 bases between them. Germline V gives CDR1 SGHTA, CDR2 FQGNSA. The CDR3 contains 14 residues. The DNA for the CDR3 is TGTGCCAGCAGCTTAACAGGACCCCAAGAGACCCAGTACTTC. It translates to CASSLTGPQETQYF. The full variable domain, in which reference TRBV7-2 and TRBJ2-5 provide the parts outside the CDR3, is GAGVSQSPSNKVTEKGKDVELRCDPISGHTALYWYRQSLGQGLEFLIYFQGNSAPDKSGLPSDRFSAERTGGSVSTLTIQRTQQEDSAVYLCASSLTGPQETQYFGPGTRLLVL.

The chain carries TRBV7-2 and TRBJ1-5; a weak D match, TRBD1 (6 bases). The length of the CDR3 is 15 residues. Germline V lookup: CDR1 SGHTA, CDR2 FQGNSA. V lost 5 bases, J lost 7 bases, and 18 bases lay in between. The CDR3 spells CASSRPGAPLQPQHF. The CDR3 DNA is TGTGCCAGCAGCCGCCCGGGGGCCCCACTCCAGCCCCAGCATTTT.

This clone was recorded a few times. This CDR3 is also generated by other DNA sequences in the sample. In nucleotides, the CDR3 is TGTGCCAGCAGTGGACAGAACACCGGGGAGCTGTTTTTT. This sequence encodes CASSGQNTGELFF. V usage is TRBV6-4 and J usage is TRBJ2-2; D is ambiguous. CDR1 MRHNA and CDR2 SNTAGT come from the germline V gene. Between the trimmed V and J ends, which lost 4 bases and 1 base, there was a span of 4 bases. The CDR3 is 13 amino acids.

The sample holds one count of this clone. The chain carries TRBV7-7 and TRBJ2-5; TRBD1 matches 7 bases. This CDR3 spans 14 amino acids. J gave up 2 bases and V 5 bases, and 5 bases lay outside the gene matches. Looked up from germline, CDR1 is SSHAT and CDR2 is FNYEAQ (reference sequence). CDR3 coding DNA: TGTGCCAGCAGCCAGGGGACAGTACAAGAGACCCAGTACTTC. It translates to CASSQGTVQETQYF.

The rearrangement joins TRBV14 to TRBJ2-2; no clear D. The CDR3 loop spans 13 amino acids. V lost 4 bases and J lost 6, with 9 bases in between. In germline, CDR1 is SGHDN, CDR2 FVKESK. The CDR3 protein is CASSPLLSGELFF. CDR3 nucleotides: TGTGCCAGCAGCCCTCTTCTGTCCGGGGAGCTGTTTTTT.

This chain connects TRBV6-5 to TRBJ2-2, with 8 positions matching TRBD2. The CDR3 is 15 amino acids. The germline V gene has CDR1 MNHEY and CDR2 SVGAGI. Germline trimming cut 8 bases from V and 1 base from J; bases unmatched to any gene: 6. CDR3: CASPKSGRNTGELFF. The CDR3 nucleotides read TGTGCCAGCCCTAAGAGCGGGAGGAACACCGGGGAGCTGTTTTTT.

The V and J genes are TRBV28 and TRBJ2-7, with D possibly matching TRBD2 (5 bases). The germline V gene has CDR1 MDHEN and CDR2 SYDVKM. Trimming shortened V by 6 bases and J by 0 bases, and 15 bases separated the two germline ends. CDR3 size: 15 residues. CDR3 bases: TGTGCCAGCAGCCGCCCGGGATACAGCTCCTACGAGCAGTACTTC. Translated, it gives CASSRPGYSSYEQYF.

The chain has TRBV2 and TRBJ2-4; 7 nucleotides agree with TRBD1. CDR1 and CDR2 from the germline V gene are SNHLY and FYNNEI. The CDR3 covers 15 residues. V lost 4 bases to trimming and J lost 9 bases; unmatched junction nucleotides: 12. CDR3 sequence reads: CASSGETGRLVIQYF. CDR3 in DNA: TGTGCCAGCAGTGGCGAGACAGGGCGTCTTGTCATTCAGTACTTC.

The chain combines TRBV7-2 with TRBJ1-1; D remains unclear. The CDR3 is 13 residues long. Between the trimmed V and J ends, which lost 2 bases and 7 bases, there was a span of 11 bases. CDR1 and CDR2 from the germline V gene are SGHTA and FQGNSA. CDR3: CASSLRHGGEAFF. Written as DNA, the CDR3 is TGTGCCAGCAGCTTACGGCACGGCGGTGAAGCTTTCTTT.

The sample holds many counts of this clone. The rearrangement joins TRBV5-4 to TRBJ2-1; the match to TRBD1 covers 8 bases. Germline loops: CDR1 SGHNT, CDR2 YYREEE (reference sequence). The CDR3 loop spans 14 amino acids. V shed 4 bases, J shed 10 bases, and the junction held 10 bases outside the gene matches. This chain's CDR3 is CASSGKDRAGEQFF. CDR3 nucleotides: TGTGCCAGCAGCGGGAAGGACAGGGCGGGGGAGCAGTTCTTC. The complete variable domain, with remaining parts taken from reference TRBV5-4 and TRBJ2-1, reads ETGVTQSPTHLIKTRGQQVTLRCSSQSGHNTVSWYQQALGQGPQFIFQYYREEENGRGNFPPRFSGLQFPNYSSELNVNALELDDSALYLCASSGKDRAGEQFFGPGTRLTVL.

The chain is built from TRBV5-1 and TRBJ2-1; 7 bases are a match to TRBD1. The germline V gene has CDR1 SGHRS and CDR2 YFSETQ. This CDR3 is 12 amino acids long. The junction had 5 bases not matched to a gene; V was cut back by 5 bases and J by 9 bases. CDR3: CASSKQGREQFF. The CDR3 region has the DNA TGCGCCAGCAGTAAACAGGGGCGTGAGCAGTTCTTC.

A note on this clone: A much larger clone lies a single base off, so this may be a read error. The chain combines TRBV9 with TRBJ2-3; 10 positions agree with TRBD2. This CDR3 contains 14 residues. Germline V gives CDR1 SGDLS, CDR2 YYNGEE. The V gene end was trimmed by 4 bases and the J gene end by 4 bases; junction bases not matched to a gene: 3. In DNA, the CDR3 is TGTGCCAGCAGCCCCGGGACTAGCGCAGATACGCAGTATTTT. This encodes CASSPGTSADTQYF.

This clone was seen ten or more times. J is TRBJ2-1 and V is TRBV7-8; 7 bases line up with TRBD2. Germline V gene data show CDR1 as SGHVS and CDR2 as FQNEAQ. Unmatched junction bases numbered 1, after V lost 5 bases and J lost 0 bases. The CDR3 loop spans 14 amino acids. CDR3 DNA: TGTGCCAGCAGCGAGCGGGACTCCTACAATGAGCAGTTCTTC. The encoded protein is CASSERDSYNEQFF.

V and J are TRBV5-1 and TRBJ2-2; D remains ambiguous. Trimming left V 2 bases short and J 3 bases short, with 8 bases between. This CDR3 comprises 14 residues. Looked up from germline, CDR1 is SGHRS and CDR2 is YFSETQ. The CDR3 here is CASSFIHDTGELFF. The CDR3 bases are TGCGCCAGCAGCTTTATTCACGACACCGGGGAGCTGTTTTTT.

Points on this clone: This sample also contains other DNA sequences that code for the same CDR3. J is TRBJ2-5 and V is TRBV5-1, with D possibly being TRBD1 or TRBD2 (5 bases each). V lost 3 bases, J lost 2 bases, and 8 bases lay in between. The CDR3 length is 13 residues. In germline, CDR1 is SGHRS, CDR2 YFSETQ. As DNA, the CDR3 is TGCGCCAGCAGCTCCAGGGAGCAAGAGACCCAGTACTTC. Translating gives CASSSREQETQYF.

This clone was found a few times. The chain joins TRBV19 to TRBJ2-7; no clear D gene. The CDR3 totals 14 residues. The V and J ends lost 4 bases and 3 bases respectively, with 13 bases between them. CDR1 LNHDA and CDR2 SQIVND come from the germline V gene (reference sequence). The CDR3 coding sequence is TGTGCCAGTAGTAACCCCCCGGCCCACTACGAGCAGTACTTC. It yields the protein CASSNPPAHYEQYF. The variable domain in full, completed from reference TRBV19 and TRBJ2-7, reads DGGITQSPKYLFRKEGQNVTLSCEQNLNHDAMYWYRQDPGQGLRLIYYSQIVNDFQKGDIAEGYSVSREKKESFPLTVTSAQKNPTAFYLCASSNPPAHYEQYFGPGTRLTVT.

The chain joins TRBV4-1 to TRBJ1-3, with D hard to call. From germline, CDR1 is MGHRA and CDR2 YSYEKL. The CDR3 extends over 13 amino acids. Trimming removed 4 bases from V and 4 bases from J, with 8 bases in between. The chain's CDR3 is CASSRGAGNTIYF. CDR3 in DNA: TGCGCCAGCAGCCGAGGAGCGGGAAACACCATATATTTT.

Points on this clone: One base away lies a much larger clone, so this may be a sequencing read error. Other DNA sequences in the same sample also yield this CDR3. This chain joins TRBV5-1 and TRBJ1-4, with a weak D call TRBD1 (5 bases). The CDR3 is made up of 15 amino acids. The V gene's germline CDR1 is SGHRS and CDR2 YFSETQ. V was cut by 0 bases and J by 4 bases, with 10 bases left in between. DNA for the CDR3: TGCGCCAGCAGCTTGGGAGACAGAGATAATGAAAAACTGTTTTTT. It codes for CASSLGDRDNEKLFF.